This TCR beta chain stems from a study of shared clonotypes between healthy human individuals. Study-wide context: The plates for each donor numbered three CD4 naive, three CD4 memory, two CD8 naive and one CD8 memory.

The CDR3 runs to 13 residues. The V and J ends lost 5 bases and 6 bases respectively, with 11 bases between them. A remark on this clone: No antigen is known for it.

Study-level results: Generation probabilities were higher for clonotypes shared across all four sorted-subset donors than for unshared ones. In several donors, around 5% of naive CD4 clonotypes appeared in common. Deeper or shallower sequencing was expected to change how clonotypes are shared among donors.

The method was immunoSEQ multiplex PCR; TCRdb's version includes in-frame clones alone and lacks a portion of them. Here the sample spans over a million clones, roughly 75% being singletons. The V and J genes are TRBV6-7 and TRBJ1-5; D is possibly TRBD1 (5 bases). TRBV6-7 is an ORF; its function is uncertain. Specimen: memory CD4+ T cells sorted from blood. Subset here: CD45RA-negative fraction. This receptor was obtained from a man younger than 30 in good health. The CDR3 DNA reads as TGTGCCAGCAGTGACCAGGGATCTCAGCCCCAGCATTTT. This gives the protein CASSDQGSQPQHF.